Following are 22 T cell receptor beta chains from one sample sequenced in a study of blood T cells in healthy people across ages. The second PCR ran roughly 7 to 12 cycles with a sample-barcoded 5' primer and J-beta primers. TCRdb re-called the 5' RACE reads with MiXCR, one entry per CDR3 protein. Here the sample spans over 950,000 distinct CDR3 sequences, just over 50% being singletons. The sequenced sample was blood. Source of these receptors: a woman aged 60 to 75 in good health.

This clonotype showed up many times. The chain combines TRBV29-1 with TRBJ2-3; 9 bases map to TRBD1. V shed 6 bases, J shed 4 bases, and the junction held 5 bases outside the gene matches. Germline CDR1 reads SQVTM; CDR2 reads ANQGSEA. The CDR3 is 13 amino acids. Written as DNA, the CDR3 is TGCAGCGTGCACAGGGGGCTCTCAGATACGCAGTATTTT. It is translated as CSVHRGLSDTQYF.

The DNA for the CDR3 is TGTGCCAGCGCCTCCCGCACGCAGTATTTT. This gives the protein CASASRTQYF. The chain employs TRBV28 and TRBJ2-3; D ambiguous. With 8 bases removed from V and 9 bases from J, the gap between germline ends came to 9 bases. This CDR3 comprises 10 residues. Germline CDR1 reads MDHEN; CDR2 reads SYDVKM. Using reference TRBV28 and TRBJ2-3 for the parts outside the CDR3, the full variable domain is DVKVTQSSRYLVKRTGEKVFLECVQDMDHENMFWYRQDPGLGLRLIYFSYDVKMKEKGDIPEGYSVSREKKERFSLILESASTNQTSMYLCASASRTQYFGPGTRLTVL.

The chain has TRBV5-1 and TRBJ1-2, with no clear D. The ends were cut back, 5 bases at V and 4 bases at J, with 12 bases in the middle. The CDR3 is 13 residues long. CDR1 SGHRS and CDR2 YFSETQ come from the germline V gene. CDR3 DNA sequence: TGCGCCAGCAGAACCGGGCGGGTCTATGGCTACACCTTC. Translating gives CASRTGRVYGYTF.

Only a few counts were recorded for this clonotype. V is TRBV11-2 and J is TRBJ2-6; no clear D gene. The CDR3 covers 18 residues. V was clipped by 5 bases and J by 0 bases, with 17 bases between them. The germline gives CDR1 SGHAT, CDR2 FQNNGV. The CDR3 is CASSTVKQIYSGANVLTF. CDR3 nucleotides: TGTGCCAGCAGCACAGTCAAGCAGATATACTCTGGGGCCAACGTCCTGACTTTC.

The V gene is TRBV7-2, the J gene TRBJ2-7, with 7 bases lining up with TRBD2. The germline V gene encodes CDR1 SGHTA and CDR2 FQGNSA. The CDR3 covers 14 residues. V was clipped by 4 bases and J by 3 bases; unmatched bases: 6. CDR3 residues: CASSSPRDYYEQYF. CDR3 DNA: TGTGCCAGCAGCTCACCAAGGGACTACTACGAGCAGTACTTC.

This chain links TRBV7-2 with TRBJ2-2; 7 nucleotides match TRBD2. The CDR3 runs 14 residues. V gave up 1 base and J gave up 7 bases; unmatched junction bases: 3. Germline V CDR1 and CDR2: SGHTA, FQGNSA. The CDR3 loop is CASSLGGRRGELFF. The CDR3, as DNA: TGTGCCAGCAGCTTAGGCGGGAGACGCGGGGAGCTGTTTTTT.

The gene calls are TRBV6-1 and TRBJ2-3; maybe TRBD1 (5 bases). Germline CDR1 and CDR2: MNHNS and SASEGT. This CDR3 is built from 15 residues. V lost 5 bases and J lost 0, with 12 bases in between. CDR3 nucleotide sequence: TGTGCCAGCAGTCGACAGTTACTTAGCACAGATACGCAGTATTTT. It codes for CASSRQLLSTDTQYF.

The rearrangement uses TRBV20-1 and TRBJ2-3; D is undetermined. This CDR3 region has 14 residues. The V and J ends lost 1 base and 2 bases respectively, with 10 bases between them. In germline, CDR1 is DFQATT, CDR2 SNEGSKA (reference sequence). CDR3 nucleotide sequence: TGCAGTGCTAGAGTAGGCTTTGCCACAGATACGCAGTATTTT. Its protein product is CSARVGFATDTQYF.

The chain combines TRBV9 with TRBJ1-1; TRBD1 might be the D (5 bases). From germline, CDR1 is SGDLS and CDR2 YYNGEE. This CDR3 region has 11 residues. V gave up 3 bases and J gave up 11 bases, with 11 bases separating them. CDR3 residues: CASSGAGTAFF. The CDR3 nucleotides are TGTGCCAGCAGCGGGGCGGGGACGGCTTTCTTT.

This clonotype came up a few times. The chain is built from TRBV29-1 and TRBJ2-1; D uncertain. Trimming left V 0 bases short and J 8 bases short, with 8 bases between. Germline lookup yields CDR1 SQVTM and CDR2 ANQGSEA. This CDR3 is built from 12 residues. CDR3 DNA: TGCAGCGTTGAAGATTACAGCGATGAGCAGTTCTTC. Its translation is CSVEDYSDEQFF.

The rearrangement links TRBV3-1 to TRBJ2-1; TRBD2 matches at 11 bases. Trimming took 4 bases from V and 14 from J; bases not matched to a gene: 7. The CDR3 consists of 13 residues. Looked up from germline, CDR1 is LGHDT and CDR2 is YNNKEL (reference sequence). The CDR3 region is CASSPVLAGGKFF. Here the CDR3 DNA reads TGTGCCAGCAGCCCCGTCCTAGCGGGGGGAAAGTTCTTC.

This clonotype appeared a single time. This chain uses TRBV12-3 or TRBV12-4 with TRBJ1-6; no firm D call. The V end lost 5 bases, the J end lost 2 bases, and 16 bases lay between the germline ends. The CDR3 length is 17 residues. CDR3 protein: CASSLPGSRTYNSPLHF. CDR3 nucleotide sequence: TGTGCCAGCAGTCTGCCTGGGTCTCGCACCTATAATTCACCCCTCCACTTT.

The chain carries TRBV29-1 and TRBJ1-5; D is perhaps TRBD1 (6 bases). Germline CDR1 reads SQVTM; CDR2 reads ANQGSEA. V gave up 6 bases and J gave up 4 bases, with 13 bases separating them. There are 13 residues in the CDR3. The CDR3 loop is CSVSGAFNQPQHF. The CDR3 nucleotides are TGCAGCGTATCAGGGGCCTTTAATCAGCCCCAGCATTTT.

The chain is built from TRBV6-5 and TRBJ2-7; possible D gene TRBD2, 5 bases. The J call is in doubt because the DNA end fits TRBJ2-1 better. The CDR3 covers 16 residues. Germline V gives CDR1 MNHEY, CDR2 SVGAGI. CDR3 DNA sequence: TGTGCCAGCAGTTACGTTCGGGGTGGAGCCTACAATGAGCAGTTCTTC. Amino acid sequence: CASSYVRGGAYNEQFF.

The V and J genes are TRBV27 and TRBJ2-3; TRBD2 aligns across 15 bases. From germline, CDR1 is MNHEY and CDR2 SMNVEV (reference sequence). The CDR3 consists of 20 residues. The ends lost 4 bases at V and 6 bases at J; junction bases unmatched: 17. The CDR3 is CASSSNLWTSGRAGGDTQYF. The CDR3 DNA sequence: TGTGCCAGCAGTTCAAACCTCTGGACTAGCGGGAGGGCCGGAGGGGATACGCAGTATTTT.

This clonotype was seen many times. J is TRBJ2-3 and V is TRBV20-1; perhaps TRBD2 as D (5 bases). V gave up 3 bases and J gave up 4 bases, with 8 bases separating them. Germline CDR1 and CDR2: DFQATT and SNEGSKA (reference sequence). CDR3 length: 12 amino acids. The CDR3 here is CSARASSDTQYF. For the CDR3, the DNA is TGCAGTGCTAGGGCTAGCTCAGATACGCAGTATTTT.

The chain recombines TRBV29-1 with TRBJ2-1; D uncertain. Deletions cut 1 base from V and 7 bases from J, with 14 bases between. This CDR3 spans 14 amino acids. CDR1 and CDR2 from the germline V gene are SQVTM and ANQGSEA. The CDR3 DNA follows: TGCAGCGTTGAAGGTTGGGCTAGTGGGAATGAGCAGTTCTTC. It yields the protein CSVEGWASGNEQFF.

The chain recombines TRBV10-3 with TRBJ2-7; TRBD1 matches at 7 bases. The CDR3 spans 15 residues. Per the germline V gene, CDR1 is ENHRY and CDR2 is SYGVKD. Germline trimming cut 2 bases from V and 2 bases from J; bases unmatched to any gene: 6. Written as DNA, the CDR3 is TGTGCCATCAGTGAGGACAGGGAAATGCCCTACGAGCAGTACTTC. It is translated as CAISEDREMPYEQYF.

The table lists this clonotype with a count of one. This chain's CDR3 is CASSYDPWTGTGEGYEQYF. CDR3 nucleotides: TGTGCCAGCAGTTATGACCCATGGACCGGGACAGGAGAAGGCTACGAGCAGTACTTC. This chain connects TRBV6-2 or TRBV6-3 to TRBJ2-4, with TRBD1 identical over 8 bases. The tail of the sequence fits TRBJ2-7 better, so the J call may be wrong. Germline V lookup: CDR1 MNHEY, CDR2 SVGEGT. The CDR3 totals 19 residues.

The chain has TRBV30 and TRBJ2-1; weak D call: TRBD2 (6 bases). With 0 bases removed from V and 4 bases from J, the gap between germline ends came to 16 bases. The CDR3 has 16 amino acids. Germline CDR1 and CDR2: GTSNPN and SVGIG (reference sequence). CDR3 sequence: CAWSVRSYGRYNEQFF. CDR3 DNA sequence: TGTGCCTGGAGTGTACGGTCTTACGGGAGATACAATGAGCAGTTCTTC.

V gene TRBV4-2 combines with J gene TRBJ2-7, with TRBD1 matching over 7 bases. CDR3 length: 15 residues. Germline values: CDR1 LGHNA, CDR2 YNFKEQ. Trimming cost V 4 bases and J 2 bases; bases outside gene matches: 8. The CDR3 DNA follows: TGTGCCAGCAGCCCAGGCCCCGGACAGGCCTACGAGCAGTACTTC. Its translation: CASSPGPGQAYEQYF.

V is TRBV20-1 and J is TRBJ2-1, with 9 positions matching TRBD2. The CDR3 is 14 amino acids. Germline V gene lookup returns CDR1 DFQATT and CDR2 SNEGSKA (reference sequence). The V gene end was trimmed by 3 bases and the J gene end by 9 bases; junction bases not matched to a gene: 9. CDR3 sequence reads: CSARRLAGPGEQFF. The CDR3 DNA is TGCAGTGCTAGGCGCCTAGCGGGACCGGGTGAGCAGTTCTTC.